This section outlines one T cell receptor beta chain sequence together with its context. Antigen: not known. This record comes from a study of cytotoxic CD8 clonotypes in ibrutinib-treated CLL. Study-level background: Productive templates averaged about 250,000 per sample, and productive rearrangements 85,000 to 95,000. Study-level points and caveats: Clonality measured at baseline exceeded age-matched healthy donors, tracking circulating CD8+ T-cell counts.

From cryopreserved PBMCs came about 2 micrograms of genomic DNA used for TCR beta libraries. The CDR3 length is 13 residues. Trimming removed 2 bases from V and 0 bases from J, with 5 bases in between. CDR1 is KGHSH, CDR2 LQKENI, per germline. Some clones are missing from TCRdb's copy, which holds only in-frame ones; the method was immunoSEQ multiplex PCR. The table lists roughly 200,000 clones, around 70% of them singletons. V is TRBV18 and J is TRBJ2-7; no clear D gene. This TCR derives from a human donor with chronic lymphocytic leukemia. The sample consisted of PBMCs, taken after 12 months of ibrutinib treatment. For the CDR3, the DNA is TGTGCCAGCTCACCAAGACTCTCCTACGAGCAGTACTTC. Translation: CASSPRLSYEQYF.